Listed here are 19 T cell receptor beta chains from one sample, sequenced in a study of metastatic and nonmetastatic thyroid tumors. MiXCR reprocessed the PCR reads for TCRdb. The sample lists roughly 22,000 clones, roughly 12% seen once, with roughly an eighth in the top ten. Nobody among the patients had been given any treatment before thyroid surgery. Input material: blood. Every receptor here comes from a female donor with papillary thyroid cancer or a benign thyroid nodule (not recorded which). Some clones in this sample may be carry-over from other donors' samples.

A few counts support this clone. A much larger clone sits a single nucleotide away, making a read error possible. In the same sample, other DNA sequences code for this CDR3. The CDR3 here is CASSFQGGNTIYF. The CDR3 DNA follows: TGTGCCAGTAGCTTCCAGGGCGGAAACACCATATATTTT. The V call is TRBV7-8, the J call TRBJ1-3, with TRBD1 as a possible D gene (5 bases). CDR1 and CDR2 (germline): SGHVS, FQNEAQ. The CDR3 loop spans 13 amino acids.

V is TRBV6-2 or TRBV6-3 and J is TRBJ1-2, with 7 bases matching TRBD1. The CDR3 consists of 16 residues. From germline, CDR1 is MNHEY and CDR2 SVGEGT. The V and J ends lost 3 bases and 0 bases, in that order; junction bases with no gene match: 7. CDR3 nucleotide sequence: TGTGCCAGCAGTTATTTGGGACAGCCTGCTAACTATGGCTACACCTTC. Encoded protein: CASSYLGQPANYGYTF.

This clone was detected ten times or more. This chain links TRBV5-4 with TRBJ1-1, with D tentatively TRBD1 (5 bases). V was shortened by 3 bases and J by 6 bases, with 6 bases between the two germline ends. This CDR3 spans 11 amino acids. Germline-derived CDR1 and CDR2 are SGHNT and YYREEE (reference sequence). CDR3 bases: TGTGCCAGCAGCTCGACAGCTGAAGCTTTCTTT. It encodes CASSSTAEAFF.

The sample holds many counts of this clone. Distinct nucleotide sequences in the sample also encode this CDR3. The CDR3 loop reads CASSLAEGGGSYGYTF. Written as DNA, the CDR3 is TGTGCCAGCAGTTTAGCGGAGGGGGGAGGGTCCTATGGCTACACCTTC. The rearrangement joins TRBV28 to TRBJ1-2; tentative D call: TRBD1 (6 bases). This CDR3 is 16 amino acids long. V was trimmed by 2 bases and J by 4 bases, leaving 17 bases between them. The germline gives CDR1 MDHEN, CDR2 SYDVKM.

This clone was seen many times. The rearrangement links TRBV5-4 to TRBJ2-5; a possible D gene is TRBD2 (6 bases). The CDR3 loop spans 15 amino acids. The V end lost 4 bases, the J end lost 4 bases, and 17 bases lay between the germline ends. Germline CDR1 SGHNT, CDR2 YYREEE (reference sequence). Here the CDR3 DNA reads TGTGCCAGCAGCGCGGGACTTAACCCAGGAGAGACCCAGTACTTC. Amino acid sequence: CASSAGLNPGETQYF. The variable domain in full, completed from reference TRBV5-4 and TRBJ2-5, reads ETGVTQSPTHLIKTRGQQVTLRCSSQSGHNTVSWYQQALGQGPQFIFQYYREEENGRGNFPPRFSGLQFPNYSSELNVNALELDDSALYLCASSAGLNPGETQYFGPGTRLLVL.

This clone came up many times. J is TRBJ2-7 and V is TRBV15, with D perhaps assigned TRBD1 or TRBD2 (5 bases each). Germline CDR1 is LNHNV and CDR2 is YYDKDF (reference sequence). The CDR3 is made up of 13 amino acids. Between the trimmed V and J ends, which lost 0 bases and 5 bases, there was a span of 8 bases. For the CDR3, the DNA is TGTGCCACCAGCAGAGATCGGGGCCACGAGCAGTACTTC. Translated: CATSRDRGHEQYF.

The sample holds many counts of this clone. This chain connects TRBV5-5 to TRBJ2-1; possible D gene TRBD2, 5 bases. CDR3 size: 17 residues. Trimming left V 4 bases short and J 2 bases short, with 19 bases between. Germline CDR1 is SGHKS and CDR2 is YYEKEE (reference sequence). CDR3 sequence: CASSVTEAGGPYNEQFF. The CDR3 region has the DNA TGTGCCAGCAGCGTCACGGAGGCTGGCGGACCCTACAATGAGCAGTTCTTC.

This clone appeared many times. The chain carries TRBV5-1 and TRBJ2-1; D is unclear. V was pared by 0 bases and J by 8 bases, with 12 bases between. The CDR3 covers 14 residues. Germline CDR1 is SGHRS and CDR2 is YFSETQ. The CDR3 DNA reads TGCGCCAGCAGCTTGGAGTACGGGTCCGATGAGCAGTTCTTC. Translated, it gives CASSLEYGSDEQFF.

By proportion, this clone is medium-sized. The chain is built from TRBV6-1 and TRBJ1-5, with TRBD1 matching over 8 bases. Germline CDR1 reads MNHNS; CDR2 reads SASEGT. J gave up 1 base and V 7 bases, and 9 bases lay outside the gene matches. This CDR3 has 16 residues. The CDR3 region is CASNRAGGVSNQPQHF. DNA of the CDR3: TGTGCCAGCAATCGGGCAGGGGGCGTGAGCAATCAGCCCCAGCATTTT.

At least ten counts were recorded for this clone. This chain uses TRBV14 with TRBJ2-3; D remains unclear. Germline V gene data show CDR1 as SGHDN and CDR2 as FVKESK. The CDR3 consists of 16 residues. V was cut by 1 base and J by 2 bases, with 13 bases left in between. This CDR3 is CASSQVPDLFTDTQYF. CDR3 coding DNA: TGTGCCAGCAGCCAAGTTCCCGACCTCTTCACAGATACGCAGTATTTT.

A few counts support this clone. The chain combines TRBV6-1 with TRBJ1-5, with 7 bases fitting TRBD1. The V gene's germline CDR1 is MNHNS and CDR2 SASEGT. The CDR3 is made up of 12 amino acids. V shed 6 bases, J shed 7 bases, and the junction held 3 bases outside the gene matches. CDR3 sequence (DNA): TGTGCCAGCAGGACAGGGCTCCAGCCCCAGCATTTT. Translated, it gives CASRTGLQPQHF.

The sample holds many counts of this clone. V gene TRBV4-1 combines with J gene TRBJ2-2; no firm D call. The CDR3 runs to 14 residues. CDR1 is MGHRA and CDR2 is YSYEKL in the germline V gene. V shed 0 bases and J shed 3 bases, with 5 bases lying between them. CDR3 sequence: CASSQDLDTGELFF. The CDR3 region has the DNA TGCGCCAGCAGCCAAGATCTGGACACCGGGGAGCTGTTTTTT.

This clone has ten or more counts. The CDR3: CASSDGESGGGYTF. The DNA for the CDR3 is TGTGCCAGCAGTGACGGGGAGTCGGGCGGAGGCTACACCTTC. V usage is TRBV6-4 and J usage is TRBJ1-2; no definite D call. V lost 2 bases, J lost 8 bases, and 15 bases lay in between. The CDR3 extends over 14 amino acids. CDR1 and CDR2 (germline): MRHNA, SNTAGT.

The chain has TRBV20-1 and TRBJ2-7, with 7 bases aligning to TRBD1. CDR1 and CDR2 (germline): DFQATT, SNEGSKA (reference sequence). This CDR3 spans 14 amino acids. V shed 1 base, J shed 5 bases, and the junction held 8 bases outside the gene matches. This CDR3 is CSARGGGQTDEQYF. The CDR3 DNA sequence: TGCAGTGCTAGAGGAGGGGGACAGACTGACGAGCAGTACTTC.

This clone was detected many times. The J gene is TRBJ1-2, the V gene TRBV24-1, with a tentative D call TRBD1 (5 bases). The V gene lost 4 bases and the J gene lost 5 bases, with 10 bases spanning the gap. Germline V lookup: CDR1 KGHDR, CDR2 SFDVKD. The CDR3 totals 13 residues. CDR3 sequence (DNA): TGTGCCACCAGTGAACGACAGAGTTATGGCTACACCTTC. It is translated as CATSERQSYGYTF.

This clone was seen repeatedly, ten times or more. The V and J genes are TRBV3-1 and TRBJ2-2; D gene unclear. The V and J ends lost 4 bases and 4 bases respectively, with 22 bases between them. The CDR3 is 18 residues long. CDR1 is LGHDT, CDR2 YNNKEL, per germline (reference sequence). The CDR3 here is CASSREPLGGTITGELFF. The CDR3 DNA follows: TGTGCCAGCAGCCGAGAACCGCTAGGCGGAACAATCACCGGGGAGCTGTTTTTT.

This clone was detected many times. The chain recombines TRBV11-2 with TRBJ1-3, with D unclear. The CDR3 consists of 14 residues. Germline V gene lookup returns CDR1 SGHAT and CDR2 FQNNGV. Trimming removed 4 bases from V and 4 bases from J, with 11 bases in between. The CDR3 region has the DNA TGTGCCAGCAGCTCTACGGGCGGCGGAAACACCATATATTTT. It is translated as CASSSTGGGNTIYF.

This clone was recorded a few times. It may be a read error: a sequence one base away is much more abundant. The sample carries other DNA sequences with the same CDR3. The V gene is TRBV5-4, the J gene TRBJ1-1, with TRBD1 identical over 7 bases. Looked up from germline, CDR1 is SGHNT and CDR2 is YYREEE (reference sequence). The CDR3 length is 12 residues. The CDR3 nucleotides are TGTGCCAGCAGCTTGGGGGACAGTGAAGCATTCTTT. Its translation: CASSLGDSEAFF. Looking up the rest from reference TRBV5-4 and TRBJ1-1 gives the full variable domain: ETGVTQSPTHLIKTRGQQVTLRCSSQSGHNTVSWYQQALGQGPQFIFQYYREEENGRGNFPPRFSGLQFPNYSSELNVNALELDDSALYLCASSLGDSEAFFGQGTRLTVV.

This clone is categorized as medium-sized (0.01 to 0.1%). The CDR3 loop is CASSEAHYEQYF. The CDR3 DNA reads as TGTGCCAGCAGTGAGGCCCACTACGAGCAGTACTTC. The rearrangement joins TRBV6-1 to TRBJ2-7, with no clear D. This CDR3 is 12 amino acids long. Per germline, CDR1 MNHNS and CDR2 SASEGT. The V gene lost 3 bases and the J gene lost 3 bases, with 6 bases spanning the gap.